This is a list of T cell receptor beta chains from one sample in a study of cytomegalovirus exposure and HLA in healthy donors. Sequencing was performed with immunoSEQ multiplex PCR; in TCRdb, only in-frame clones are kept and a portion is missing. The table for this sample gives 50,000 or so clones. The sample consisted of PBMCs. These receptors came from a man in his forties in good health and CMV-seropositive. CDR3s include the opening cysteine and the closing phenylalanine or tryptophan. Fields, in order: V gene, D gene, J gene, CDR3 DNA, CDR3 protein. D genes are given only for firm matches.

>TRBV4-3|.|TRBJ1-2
TGCGCCAGCAGCCAAGATGTCTCAGGCATCGTTGGCTACACCTTC
CASSQDVSGIVGYTF
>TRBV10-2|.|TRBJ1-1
TGCGCCAGCAGTGACCCTTACACTGAAGCTTTCTTT
CASSDPYTEAFF
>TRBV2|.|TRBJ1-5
TGTGCCAGCTCGGGGGACAATCAGCCCCAGCATTTT
CASSGDNQPQHF
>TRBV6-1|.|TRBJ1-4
TGTGCCAGCAGTGACTGTCTAAGTCTCCTAGTCTACAATGAAAAACTGTTTTTT
CASSDCLSLLVYNEKLFF
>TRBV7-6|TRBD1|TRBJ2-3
TGTGCCAGCAGCCCAGGGACAGGGGGAGTCATAGATACGCAGTATTTT
CASSPGTGGVIDTQYF
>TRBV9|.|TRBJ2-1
TGTGCCAGCAGCTCCCGCGCCGACAGTTCTCTTTACAATGAGCAGTTCTTC
CASSSRADSSLYNEQFF
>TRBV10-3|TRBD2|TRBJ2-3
TGTGCCATCAGGGGACTAGCGGGGGATCCCATCCGCCAGTATTTT
CAIRGLAGDPIRQYF
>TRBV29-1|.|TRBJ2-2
TGCAGCGTCGTGGGGGGAACCACCGGGGAGCTGTTTTTT
CSVVGGTTGELFF
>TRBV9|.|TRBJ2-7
TGTGCCAGCAGCGGAGGAGGCATGATGAGCTCCTACGAGCAGTACTTC
CASSGGGMMSSYEQYF
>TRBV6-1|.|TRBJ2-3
TGTGCCAGCAGTGCAAGTAGATCGACAGATACGCAGTATTTT
CASSASRSTDTQYF
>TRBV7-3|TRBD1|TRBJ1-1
TGTGCCAGCAGCTTAACGGGACAGCTGAACACTGAAGCTTTCTTT
CASSLTGQLNTEAFF
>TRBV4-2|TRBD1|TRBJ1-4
TGTGCCAGCAGCCGACCGGGACAGGGAGTTGAAAAACTGTTTTTT
CASSRPGQGVEKLFF
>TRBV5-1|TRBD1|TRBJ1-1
TGCGCCAGCAGGGGGGGACAGGGGCTGGGCACTGAAGCTTTCTTT
CASRGGQGLGTEAFF
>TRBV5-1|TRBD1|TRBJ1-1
TGCGCCAGCAGCACAACAGGGGCCGAAGCTTTCTTT
CASSTTGAEAFF
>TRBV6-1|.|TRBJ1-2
TGTGCCAGCAGTGGGACAGCTAACTATGGCTACACCTTC
CASSGTANYGYTF
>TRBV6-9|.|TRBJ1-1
TGTGCCAGCAGTTATTCAGGAGGGAGAGGGAACACTGAAGCTTTCTTT
CASSYSGGRGNTEAFF